The 4 T cell receptor beta chains reported below all come from one sample, sequenced in a study of T cell responses to AZD1222 COVID-19 vaccine. Profiling relied on immunoSEQ multiplex PCR, and the TCRdb table lists in-frame clones only, not all of them. This table has some 150,000 clones, approximately 85% appearing once. Sequences were derived from peripheral blood, sampled on day 0 of MenACWY control vaccination. Receptor source: an adult in good health.

The chain couples TRBV5-1 to TRBJ1-5; a weak D match, TRBD1 (5 bases). CDR3 length: 13 residues. Germline V gene data show CDR1 as SGHRS and CDR2 as YFSETQ. The V gene lost 4 bases and the J gene lost 4 bases, with 9 bases spanning the gap. In DNA form, the CDR3 reads TGCGCCAGCAGCCTGGACACTAATCAGCCCCAGCATTTT. Protein product: CASSLDTNQPQHF.

V is TRBV9 and J is TRBJ2-3; D is possibly TRBD1 or TRBD2 (5 bases each). Germline V gene sequence: CDR1 SGDLS, CDR2 YYNGEE. The CDR3 runs 12 residues. Trimming left V 8 bases short and J 3 bases short, with 10 bases between. The CDR3 loop reads CASGGSTDTQYF. CDR3 in DNA: TGTGCCAGTGGGGGAAGTACAGATACGCAGTATTTT.

The CDR3 DNA is TGTGCCTGGAGTGTACAAGGGATACCTCTCGATGGCTACACCTTC. Protein product: CAWSVQGIPLDGYTF. The rearrangement links TRBV30 to TRBJ1-2, with unresolved D. The CDR3 extends over 15 amino acids. V gave up 0 bases and J gave up 6 bases, with 17 bases separating them. Germline V lookup: CDR1 GTSNPN, CDR2 SVGIG (reference sequence). Variable domain in full (rest from reference TRBV30 and TRBJ1-2): SQTIHQWPATLVQPVGSPLSLECTVEGTSNPNLYWYRQAAGRGLQLLFYSVGIGQISSEVPQNLSASRPQDRQFILSSKKLLLSDSGFYLCAWSVQGIPLDGYTFGSGTRLTVV.

The rearrangement links TRBV7-8 to TRBJ1-1; 7 nucleotides align to TRBD1. CDR3 size: 15 residues. Germline trimming cut 5 bases from V and 0 bases from J; bases unmatched to any gene: 6. From germline, CDR1 is SGHVS and CDR2 FQNEAQ. The CDR3 DNA reads TGTGCCAGCAGCCCAAAGACAGGGTTGAACACTGAAGCTTTCTTT. It specifies CASSPKTGLNTEAFF.